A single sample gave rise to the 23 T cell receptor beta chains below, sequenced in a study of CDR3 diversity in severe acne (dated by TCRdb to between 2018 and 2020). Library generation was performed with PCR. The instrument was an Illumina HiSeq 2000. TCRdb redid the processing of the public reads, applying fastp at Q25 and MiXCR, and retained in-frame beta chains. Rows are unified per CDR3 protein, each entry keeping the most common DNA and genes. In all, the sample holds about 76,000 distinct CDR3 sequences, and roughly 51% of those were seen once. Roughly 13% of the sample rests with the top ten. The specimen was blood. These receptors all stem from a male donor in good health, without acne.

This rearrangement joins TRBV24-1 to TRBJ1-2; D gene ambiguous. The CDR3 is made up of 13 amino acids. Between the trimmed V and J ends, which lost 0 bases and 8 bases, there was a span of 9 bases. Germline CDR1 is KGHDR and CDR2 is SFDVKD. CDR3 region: CATSDLPRAGYTF. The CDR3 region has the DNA TGTGCCACCAGTGATTTGCCCCGAGCCGGCTACACCTTC.

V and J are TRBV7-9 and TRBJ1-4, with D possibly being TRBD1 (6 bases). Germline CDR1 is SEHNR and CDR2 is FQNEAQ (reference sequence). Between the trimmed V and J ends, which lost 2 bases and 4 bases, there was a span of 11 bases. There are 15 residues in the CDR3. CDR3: CASSLTGTVNEKLFF. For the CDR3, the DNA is TGTGCCAGCAGCTTAACAGGGACGGTTAATGAAAAACTGTTTTTT.

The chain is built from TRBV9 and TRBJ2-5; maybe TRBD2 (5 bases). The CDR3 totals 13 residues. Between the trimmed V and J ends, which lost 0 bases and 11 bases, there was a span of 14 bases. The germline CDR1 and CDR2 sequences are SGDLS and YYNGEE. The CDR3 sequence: CASSVGSAEEQYF. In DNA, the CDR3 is TGTGCCAGCAGCGTAGGGTCCGCGGAGGAGCAGTACTTC.

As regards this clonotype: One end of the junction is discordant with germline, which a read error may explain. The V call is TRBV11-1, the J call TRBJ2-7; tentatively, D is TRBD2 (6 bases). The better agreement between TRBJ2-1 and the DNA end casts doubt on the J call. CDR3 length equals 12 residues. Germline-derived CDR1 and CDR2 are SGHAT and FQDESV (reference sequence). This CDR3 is CASSLGGGEQFF. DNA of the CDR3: TGCGCCAGCAGCTTGGGTGGAGGGGAGCAGTTCTTC.

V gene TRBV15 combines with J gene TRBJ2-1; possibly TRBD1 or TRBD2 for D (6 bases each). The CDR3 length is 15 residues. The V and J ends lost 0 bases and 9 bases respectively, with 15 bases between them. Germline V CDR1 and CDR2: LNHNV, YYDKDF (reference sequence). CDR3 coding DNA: TGTGCCACCAGCAGAGATGTGTCGGGGGCGGGTGAGCAGTTCTTC. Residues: CATSRDVSGAGEQFF.

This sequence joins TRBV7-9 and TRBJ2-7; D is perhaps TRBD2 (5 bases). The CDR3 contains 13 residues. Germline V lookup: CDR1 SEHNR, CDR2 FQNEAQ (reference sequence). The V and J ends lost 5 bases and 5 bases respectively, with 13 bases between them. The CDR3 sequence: CASSLAGRDEQYF. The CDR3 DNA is TGTGCCAGCAGCCTCGCGGGTAGGGACGAGCAGTACTTC.

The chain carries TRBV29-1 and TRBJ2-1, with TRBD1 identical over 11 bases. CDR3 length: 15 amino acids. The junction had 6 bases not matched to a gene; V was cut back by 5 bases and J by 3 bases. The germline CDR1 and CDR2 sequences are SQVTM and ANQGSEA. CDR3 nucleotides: TGCAGCGTTCCTACCGGGACAGGGGGCTACAATGAGCAGTTCTTC. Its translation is CSVPTGTGGYNEQFF.

The CDR3 sequence: CASTKDPGTEAFF. CDR3 in DNA: TGTGCCAGCACCAAGGACCCCGGGACTGAAGCTTTCTTT. The genes are TRBV7-3 and TRBJ1-1; D uncertain. The CDR3 length is 13 residues. V shed 7 bases and J shed 5 bases, with 14 bases lying between them. CDR1 and CDR2 (germline): SGHTA, FQGTGA.

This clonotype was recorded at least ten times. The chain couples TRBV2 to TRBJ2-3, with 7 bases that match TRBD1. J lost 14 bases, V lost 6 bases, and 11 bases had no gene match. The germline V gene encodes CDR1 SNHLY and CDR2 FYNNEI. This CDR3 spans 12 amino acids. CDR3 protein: CASRNPGQRMYF. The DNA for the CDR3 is TGTGCCAGCAGGAACCCGGGACAGCGTATGTATTTT.

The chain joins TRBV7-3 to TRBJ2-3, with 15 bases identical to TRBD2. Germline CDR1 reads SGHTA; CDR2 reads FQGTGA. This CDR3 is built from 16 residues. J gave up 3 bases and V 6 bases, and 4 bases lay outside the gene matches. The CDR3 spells CASSTGTSGRTDTQYF. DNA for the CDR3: TGTGCCAGCAGTACCGGGACTAGCGGGAGGACAGATACGCAGTATTTT. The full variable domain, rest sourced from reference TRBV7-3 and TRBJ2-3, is GAGVSQTPSNKVTEKGKYVELRCDPISGHTALYWYRQSLGQGPEFLIYFQGTGAADDSGLPNDRFFAVRPEGSVSTLKIQRTERGDSAVYLCASSTGTSGRTDTQYFGPGTRLTVL.

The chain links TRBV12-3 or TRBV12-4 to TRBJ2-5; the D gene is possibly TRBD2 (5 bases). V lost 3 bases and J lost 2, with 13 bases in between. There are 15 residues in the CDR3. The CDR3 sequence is CASSFGEIPQETQYF. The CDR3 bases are TGTGCCAGCAGTTTTGGGGAGATACCGCAAGAGACCCAGTACTTC.

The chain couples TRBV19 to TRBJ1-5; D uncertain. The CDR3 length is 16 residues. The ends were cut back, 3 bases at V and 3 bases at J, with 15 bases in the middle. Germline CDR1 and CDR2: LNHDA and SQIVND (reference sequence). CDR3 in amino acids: CASSISHRRINQPQHF. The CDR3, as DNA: TGTGCCAGTAGTATCAGCCATCGACGGATCAATCAGCCCCAGCATTTT.

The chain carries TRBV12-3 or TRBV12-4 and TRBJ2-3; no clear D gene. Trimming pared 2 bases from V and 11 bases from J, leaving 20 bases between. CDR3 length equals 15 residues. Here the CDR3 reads CASSLRAPGMNEQYF. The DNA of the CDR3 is TGTGCCAGCAGTTTAAGGGCCCCCGGCATGAATGAGCAGTATTTT.

CDR3 coding DNA: TGCAGTGCTAGAGATCTACTAGCGGGAATGTACGAGCAGTACTTC. It translates to CSARDLLAGMYEQYF. The V and J genes are TRBV20-1 and TRBJ2-7; 10 bases are a match to TRBD2. Trimming took 0 bases from V and 4 from J; bases not matched to a gene: 6. Germline loops: CDR1 DFQATT, CDR2 SNEGSKA (reference sequence). This CDR3 has 15 amino acids.

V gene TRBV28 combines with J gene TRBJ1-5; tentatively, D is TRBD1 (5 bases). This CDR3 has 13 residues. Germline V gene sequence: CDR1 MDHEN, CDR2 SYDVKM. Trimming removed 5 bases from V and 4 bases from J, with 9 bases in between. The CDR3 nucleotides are TGTGCCAGCAGTCTACAGGTGAATCAGCCCCAGCATTTT. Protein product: CASSLQVNQPQHF. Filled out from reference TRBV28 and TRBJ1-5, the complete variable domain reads DVKVTQSSRYLVKRTGEKVFLECVQDMDHENMFWYRQDPGLGLRLIYFSYDVKMKEKGDIPEGYSVSREKKERFSLILESASTNQTSMYLCASSLQVNQPQHFGDGTRLSIL.

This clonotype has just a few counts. CDR3 DNA sequence: TGTGCCAGCAGCCAGACAGGGTCCGGGGAGCTGTTTTTT. Translated, it gives CASSQTGSGELFF. The V gene is TRBV7-9, the J gene TRBJ2-2; 7 nucleotides agree with TRBD1. V trimming: 5 bases; J trimming: 6 bases; junction bases outside the gene matches: 3. From germline, CDR1 is SEHNR and CDR2 FQNEAQ (reference sequence). The CDR3 covers 13 residues.

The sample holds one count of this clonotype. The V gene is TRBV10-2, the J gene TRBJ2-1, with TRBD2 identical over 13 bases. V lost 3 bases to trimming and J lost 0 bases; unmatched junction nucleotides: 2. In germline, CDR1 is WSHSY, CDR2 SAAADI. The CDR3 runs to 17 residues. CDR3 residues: CASSELAGGNSYNEQFF. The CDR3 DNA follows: TGCGCCAGCAGTGAACTAGCGGGGGGGAACTCCTACAATGAGCAGTTCTTC.

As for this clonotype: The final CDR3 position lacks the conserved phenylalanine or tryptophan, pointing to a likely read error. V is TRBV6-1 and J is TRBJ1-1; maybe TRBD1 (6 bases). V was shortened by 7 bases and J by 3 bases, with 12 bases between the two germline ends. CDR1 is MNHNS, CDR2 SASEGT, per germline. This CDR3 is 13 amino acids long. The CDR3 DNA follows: TGTGCCAGCACCGGGGACATGGACACTGAAGCTTTCCTT. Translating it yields CASTGDMDTEAFL.

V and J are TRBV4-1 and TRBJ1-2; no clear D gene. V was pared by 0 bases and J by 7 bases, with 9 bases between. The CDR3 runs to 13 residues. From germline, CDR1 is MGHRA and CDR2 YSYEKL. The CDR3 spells CASSQDSICGYTF. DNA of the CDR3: TGCGCCAGCAGCCAAGATTCGATTTGTGGCTACACCTTC.

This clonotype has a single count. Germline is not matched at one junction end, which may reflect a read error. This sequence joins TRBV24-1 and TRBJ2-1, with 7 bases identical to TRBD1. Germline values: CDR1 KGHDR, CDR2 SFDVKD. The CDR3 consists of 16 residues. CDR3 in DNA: TGTGCCACCGGTGACCTCCTGACAGGGAAGTACAATGAGCAGTTCTTC. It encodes CATGDLLTGKYNEQFF.

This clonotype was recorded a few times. The chain's CDR3 is CASMGQENQPQHF. CDR3 nucleotide sequence: TGTGCCAGCATGGGGCAGGAAAATCAGCCCCAGCATTTT. The rearrangement uses TRBV2 and TRBJ1-5; D possibly corresponds to TRBD1 (5 bases). Germline-derived CDR1 and CDR2 are SNHLY and FYNNEI. The CDR3 extends over 13 amino acids. V lost 7 bases, J lost 4 bases, and 11 bases lay in between.

The CDR3 here is CASSRGTEAEAFF. The CDR3 DNA follows: TGTGCCAGCAGCCGCGGGACAGAGGCTGAAGCTTTCTTT. This chain joins TRBV12-3 or TRBV12-4 and TRBJ1-1; 7 nucleotides match TRBD1. V lost 6 bases and J lost 6; bases outside the gene matches: 7. This CDR3 contains 13 residues.

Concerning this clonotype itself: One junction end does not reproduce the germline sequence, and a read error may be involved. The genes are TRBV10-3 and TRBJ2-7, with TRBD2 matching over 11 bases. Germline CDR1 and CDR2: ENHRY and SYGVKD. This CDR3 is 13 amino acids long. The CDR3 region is CAISELAGEERYF. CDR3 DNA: TGTGCCATCAGTGAACTAGCGGGAGAGGAGCGGTACTTC.